The entry below describes one TCR beta chain. As yet, its antigen is unknown. A much larger clonotype is one base distant, so this may be a read error. This CDR3 is built from 13 residues. V lost 7 bases to trimming and J lost 4 bases, with 12 bases between them. Per germline, CDR1 MNHEY and CDR2 SMNVEV (reference sequence). This sample is part of a study of read filtering for tumor transcriptome and immune sequencing. Study findings and constraints: Approximately 80% of IR-seq clonotypes had one read, totaling about 3.5% of reads; RNA-seq: approximately 75% and 45%. Even smaller IR-seq throughput identified most shared clonotypes.

Molecular barcoded adaptors covering alpha/delta and beta/gamma chains were used on roughly 400 ng RNA. MiXCR was run by TCRdb on the reads, yielding one entry per CDR3 protein. The sample lists approximately 57,000 distinct CDR3 sequences; approximately 13% were seen once. The sequencing sample was made of a population of CD138-negative cells sorted from bone marrow. V is TRBV27 and J is TRBJ2-3; D gene uncertain. This receptor was obtained from a donor aged 40 or over with multiple myeloma. Here the CDR3 DNA reads TGTGCCAGCAAGTTGAGTGGCGCAGATACGCAGTATTTT. It codes for CASKLSGADTQYF.